Each of the 21 T cell receptor beta chains below was sequenced from the same sample in a study of T cells after yellow fever vaccination. Using its own MiXCR run on the 5' RACE reads, TCRdb lists one record per CDR3 protein. The sample records 450,000 to 550,000 distinct CDR3 sequences, 21% being singletons. This sample comprised PBMCs, obtained roughly 23 days after the first yellow fever vaccination. These receptors were obtained from a young man who received the YFV17D yellow fever vaccine.

This clonotype was seen only a few times. The rearrangement uses TRBV10-3 and TRBJ2-1; 9 nucleotides align to TRBD2. The V gene end was trimmed by 3 bases and the J gene end by 0 bases; junction bases not matched to a gene: 6. The CDR3 totals 17 residues. The germline CDR1 and CDR2 sequences are ENHRY and SYGVKD. In DNA form, the CDR3 reads TGTGCCATCAGTGAAGCTGTGCGGGGGGGCTCCTACAATGAGCAGTTCTTC. Translated, it gives CAISEAVRGGSYNEQFF.

The CDR3 reads CASSLPRLAGGLAQYF. CDR3 nucleotides: TGTGCCAGCAGCTTACCACGACTAGCGGGGGGGCTCGCGCAGTATTTT. The rearrangement links TRBV7-9 to TRBJ2-3; TRBD2 agrees at 14 bases. CDR1 is SEHNR and CDR2 is FQNEAQ in the germline V gene (reference sequence). This CDR3 has 16 amino acids. V lost 2 bases, J lost 10 bases, and 8 bases stayed unmatched.

The rearrangement joins TRBV7-2 to TRBJ2-1; TRBD2 is a possible D gene (5 bases). This CDR3 contains 15 residues. The germline V gene encodes CDR1 SGHTA and CDR2 FQGNSA. Trimming stripped 0 bases from V and 0 bases from J, with 6 bases between. The CDR3 loop is CASSLAGISYNEQFF. DNA of the CDR3: TGTGCCAGCAGCTTAGCCGGGATCTCCTACAATGAGCAGTTCTTC.

In this sample, this clonotype turned up many times. The V and J genes are TRBV5-1 and TRBJ2-1; D not certain. V lost 4 bases and J lost 3, with 17 bases in between. CDR1 is SGHRS, CDR2 YFSETQ, per germline. The CDR3 sequence is 16 residues long. For the CDR3, the DNA is TGCGCCAGCAGCCTTGGCGGTTCGGCAGGCTACAATGAGCAGTTCTTC. This gives the protein CASSLGGSAGYNEQFF.

This clonotype was seen only once. This chain uses TRBV27 with TRBJ1-1; D is possibly TRBD1 (6 bases). V lost 4 bases and J 4 bases, leaving 10 bases between the germline ends. The CDR3 length is 13 residues. CDR1 and CDR2 (germline): MNHEY, SMNVEV (reference sequence). DNA of the CDR3: TGTGCCAGCAGTTCGGGGGCGGTCACTGAAGCTTTCTTT. Protein product: CASSSGAVTEAFF.

This clonotype was picked up one time. This clone may be a read error of a much larger clone one base away. This rearrangement joins TRBV12-3 or TRBV12-4 to TRBJ2-1; D is unresolved. Trimming shortened V by 6 bases and J by 8 bases, and 8 bases separated the two germline ends. The CDR3 contains 11 residues. Written as DNA, the CDR3 is TGTGCCAGCAGGCTAGTGTATGAGCAGTTCTTC. Translated, it gives CASRLVYEQFF.

This clonotype has only a few counts. The chain joins TRBV5-1 to TRBJ2-7, with 7 bases matching TRBD1. Per the germline V gene, CDR1 is SGHRS and CDR2 is YFSETQ. The CDR3 has 13 residues. J lost 6 bases, V lost 0 bases, and 3 bases had no gene match. This chain's CDR3 is CASSLVQGREQYV. The CDR3 DNA is TGCGCCAGCAGCTTGGTACAGGGGCGCGAGCAGTACGTC.

The chain combines TRBV5-6 with TRBJ2-1, with 12 bases lining up with TRBD2. The CDR3 is 16 residues long. In germline, CDR1 is SGHDT, CDR2 YYEEEE. The trim removed 4 bases at V and 7 bases at J, leaving 9 bases unmatched. The CDR3 DNA follows: TGTGCCAGCAGCCCGCTAGCGGGGGGGCGTTTTAATGAGCAGTTCTTC. Amino acids: CASSPLAGGRFNEQFF.

This clonotype was seen more than once but under ten times. The chain links TRBV5-6 to TRBJ2-4; D remains ambiguous. Germline V gene lookup returns CDR1 SGHDT and CDR2 YYEEEE. The length of the CDR3 is 13 residues. V was pared by 6 bases and J by 8 bases, with 15 bases between. CDR3 amino acids: CASNLRDRDIQYF. For the CDR3, the DNA is TGTGCCAGCAACTTACGTGATAGGGACATTCAGTACTTC.

Only a few counts were recorded for this clonotype. Here the CDR3 reads CSVGGTGRSGELFF. The CDR3 bases are TGCAGCGTTGGGGGGACAGGGCGGTCCGGGGAGCTGTTTTTT. The chain uses TRBV29-1 and TRBJ2-2; 9 bases fit TRBD1. Germline V gene lookup returns CDR1 SQVTM and CDR2 ANQGSEA. CDR3 length equals 14 residues. With V trimmed by 4 bases and J by 6 bases, 6 bases remained unmatched.

The chain uses TRBV5-1 and TRBJ1-1; D is perhaps TRBD1 (5 bases). With 0 bases removed from V and 4 bases from J, the gap between germline ends came to 13 bases. The CDR3 contains 15 residues. Germline lookup yields CDR1 SGHRS and CDR2 YFSETQ. The CDR3 spells CASSLGPGSVTEAFF. The CDR3 nucleotides are TGCGCCAGCAGCTTGGGCCCAGGGTCGGTCACTGAAGCTTTCTTT.

V is TRBV5-5 and J is TRBJ2-2, with D perhaps TRBD1 (6 bases). CDR1 SGHKS and CDR2 YYEKEE come from the germline V gene (reference sequence). The ends were cut back, 2 bases at V and 7 bases at J, with 15 bases in the middle. This CDR3 comprises 15 residues. For the CDR3, the DNA is TGTGCCAGCAGCTTCCCACAGGGAGTGGTCGGGGAGCTGTTTTTT. Its protein is CASSFPQGVVGELFF. The entire variable domain, with the rest obtained from reference TRBV5-5 and TRBJ2-2, is as follows: DAGVTQSPTHLIKTRGQQVTLRCSPISGHKSVSWYQQVLGQGPQFIFQYYEKEERGRGNFPDRFSARQFPNYSSELNVNALLLGDSALYLCASSFPQGVVGELFFGEGSRLTVL.

This clonotype has more than one count but fewer than ten. This sequence joins TRBV6-2 or TRBV6-3 and TRBJ2-3; TRBD2 is a possible D gene (6 bases). CDR3 size: 17 residues. The germline gives CDR1 MNHEY, CDR2 SVGEGT. V was clipped by 5 bases and J by 0 bases, with 18 bases between them. In DNA form, the CDR3 reads TGTGCCAGCAGTGCCCCCAAATGGGGGGTAAGCACAGATACGCAGTATTTT. Protein: CASSAPKWGVSTDTQYF.

This sequence joins TRBV12-3 or TRBV12-4 and TRBJ2-5; D uncertain. V was pared by 2 bases and J by 4 bases, with 5 bases between. CDR3 length: 12 amino acids. The chain's CDR3 is CASSLSAETQYF. The DNA of the CDR3 is TGTGCCAGCAGTTTATCTGCAGAGACCCAGTACTTC.

The chain links TRBV12-3 or TRBV12-4 to TRBJ2-7; TRBD2 aligns across 12 bases. The CDR3 loop spans 15 amino acids. The ends lost 5 bases at V and 4 bases at J; junction bases unmatched: 6. This chain's CDR3 is CASSAGLAGLYEQYF. Here the CDR3 DNA reads TGTGCCAGCAGTGCCGGACTAGCGGGGTTATACGAGCAGTACTTC.

This clonotype has a handful of counts. This chain uses TRBV3-1 with TRBJ2-3, with D unresolved. Trimming left V 2 bases short and J 5 bases short, with 8 bases between. The CDR3 covers 13 residues. The germline CDR1 and CDR2 sequences are LGHDT and YNNKEL (reference sequence). CDR3 sequence reads: CASSQYIGDTQYF. The CDR3 nucleotides are TGTGCCAGCAGCCAATATATTGGAGATACGCAGTATTTT.

This clonotype was observed a handful of times. The chain joins TRBV27 to TRBJ2-3; D remains unclear. CDR1 and CDR2 from the germline V gene are MNHEY and SMNVEV (reference sequence). The CDR3 is made up of 14 amino acids. Trimming stripped 2 bases from V and 6 bases from J, with 12 bases between. The DNA for the CDR3 is TGTGCCAGCAGTTTAGCGGACCGCCGGGATACGCAGTATTTT. Translated, it gives CASSLADRRDTQYF.

This clonotype was observed at least ten times. The chain uses TRBV10-3 and TRBJ2-7; TRBD2 aligns across 9 bases. Germline V gives CDR1 ENHRY, CDR2 SYGVKD. V lost 8 bases and J lost 3; bases outside the gene matches: 8. The CDR3 runs to 14 residues. CDR3 in amino acids: CAISAGGFYYEQYF. The CDR3 coding sequence is TGTGCCATCTCCGCGGGGGGGTTTTACTACGAGCAGTACTTC.

This chain connects TRBV25-1 to TRBJ1-4, with TRBD1 matching 8 bases. The V and J ends lost 2 bases and 4 bases, in that order; junction bases with no gene match: 6. Germline V gives CDR1 MGHDK, CDR2 SYGVNS. This CDR3 is 16 amino acids long. The CDR3: CASSELYRGFNEKLFF. The CDR3 coding sequence is TGTGCCAGCAGTGAACTGTACAGGGGGTTTAATGAAAAACTGTTTTTT.

J is TRBJ1-3 and V is TRBV5-1, with no clear D. Germline-derived CDR1 and CDR2 are SGHRS and YFSETQ. The CDR3 length is 15 residues. Trimming removed 0 bases at V and 0 bases at J, with 7 bases between. CDR3 protein: CASSLEWGSGNTIYF. CDR3 sequence (DNA): TGCGCCAGCAGCTTGGAGTGGGGCTCTGGAAACACCATATATTTT.

The chain uses TRBV5-1 and TRBJ2-1; 8 bases are a match to TRBD2. Per germline, CDR1 SGHRS and CDR2 YFSETQ. Trimming at V came to 0 bases and at J to 0 bases, leaving 8 bases not matched to a gene. The CDR3 contains 18 residues. The CDR3: CASSLAPRRGVSYNEQFF. The CDR3 DNA reads as TGCGCCAGCAGCTTGGCCCCGCGGCGGGGGGTCTCCTACAATGAGCAGTTCTTC.